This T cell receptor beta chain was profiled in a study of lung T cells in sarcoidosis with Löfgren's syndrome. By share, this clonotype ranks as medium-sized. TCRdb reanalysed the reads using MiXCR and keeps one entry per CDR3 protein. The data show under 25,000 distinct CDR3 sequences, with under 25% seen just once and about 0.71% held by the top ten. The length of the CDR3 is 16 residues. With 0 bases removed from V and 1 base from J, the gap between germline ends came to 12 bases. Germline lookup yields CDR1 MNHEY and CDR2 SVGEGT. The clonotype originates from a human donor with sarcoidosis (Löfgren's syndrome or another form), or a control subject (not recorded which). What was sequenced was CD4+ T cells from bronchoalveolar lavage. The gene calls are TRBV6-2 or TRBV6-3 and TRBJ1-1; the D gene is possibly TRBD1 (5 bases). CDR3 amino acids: CASSYSKQAPNTEAFF. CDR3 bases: TGTGCCAGCAGTTACTCGAAACAGGCCCCGAACACTGAAGCTTTCTTT.